This is a list of T cell receptor beta chains from one sample in a study of shared clonotypes between healthy human individuals. The data were produced by immunoSEQ multiplex PCR, yet TCRdb's version contains in-frame clones alone and is incomplete. There are just over 2,000,000 clones in the sample; about 95% occur only once, and roughly 1% lies in the top ten. The material sequenced was naive CD8+ T cells sorted from blood. These receptor sequences come from a man in his late teens or twenties in good health. The CDR3 runs from the conserved cysteine through the conserved F or W.

CDR3 protein	V gene
CASSDGHNEQFF	TRBV2
CASSLELIGSYNEQFF	TRBV7-2
CASSLVTGTEAFF	TRBV7-3
CASSQDPYGTDTQYF	TRBV4-3
CASSPPRDTHYEQYF	TRBV7-9
CASSPEGDQPQHF	TRBV7-8
CASQRGIYNEQFF	TRBV10-2
CASSYGAGGGEEQYF	TRBV6-5
CASSQLAEASSYEQYF	TRBV4-2
CASSFGTNTEAFF	TRBV27
CASSLGPLGELFF	TRBV9
CASSLILAGAGETQYF	TRBV7-9
CASRYAQGLYEQYF	TRBV28
CASSPPRLAGDDEQFF	TRBV11-2
CASMIVGLNEKLFF	TRBV6-6
CASSTRDRTHHTQYF	TRBV7-2
CASSFPGGGTEAFF	TRBV5-4
CASSLDVEFPPTDTQYF	TRBV5-5
CASSLAFGYYEQYF	TRBV4-3
CASSLSHQGLAAFGGTQYF	TRBV7-2
CASLTEQGMNTEAFF	TRBV6-6
CASSFSHSEGRYEQYF	TRBV5-1
CASSDTTGTPYEQYF	TRBV19
CASTLGLPGELFF	TRBV27
CASSIARTLGYEQYF	TRBV6-6
CASSLGVGQPQHF	TRBV7-3
CASSLGLGETQYF	TRBV5-5
CAISDPEAKNIQYF	TRBV10-3
CASSLFTGEGNTGELFF	TRBV5-8
CAWSGASVEQYF	TRBV30
CASSTRLAGPYEQYF	TRBV13
CASRIRDNNEQFF	TRBV6-1
CAWGQGAEQYF	TRBV30
CASSSFPAAYEQYF	TRBV11-2
CAWSALGTGVDEQYF	TRBV30
CASSQRDSYEQYF	TRBV4-1
CASSYGAGGGYTF	TRBV6-5
CSVEWVGNSYNEQFF	TRBV29-1
CASSLDRDRGQYEQYF	TRBV7-2
CGGIGYTF	TRBV20-1
CASSQGLAGTSTDTQYF	TRBV4-2
CASSSIGGYYGYTF	TRBV11-2
CASSLSSERGSYEQYF	TRBV27